This T cell receptor beta chain emerged from a study of a mutant IDH1 vaccine in newly diagnosed glioma. On the study more broadly: Visit timing is recorded as week 35 for V12 and week 47 for V13.

V lost 4 bases and J lost 1, with 7 bases in between. There are 14 residues in the CDR3. Per germline, CDR1 SNHLY and CDR2 FYNNEI. Whole-study results and caveats: There seemed to be no relation between pseudoprogression and changes in top peripheral T cell clonotypes. Vaccine-induced responses were seen in under 95% of patients, spanning several MHC alleles.

This clone was picked up one time. Its target is not known. Specified time point: week 35, safety follow-up. Vaccine doses each comprised 300 ug of mutant IDH1 20-mer peptide, with topical imiquimod. The donor cohort comprised cases of new WHO grade 3 or 4 IDH1-mutant, ATRX-lost astrocytoma. Produced via immunoSEQ multiplex PCR; TCRdb's table is partial and in-frame only. The data contain 30,000 to 40,000 clones, about four fifths of them seen just once; the ten biggest clones take up approximately 3.4%. The sequence came from a man aged 35 to 55 with glioma. Some clones in this sample may be carry-over from other donors' samples. This material consisted of PBMCs, taken from a glioma patient whose treatment included an IDH1 peptide vaccine. The genes are TRBV2 and TRBJ2-2, with D unclear. The CDR3 loop is CASSVGKNTGELFF. The CDR3 DNA sequence: TGTGCCAGCAGTGTTGGGAAGAACACCGGGGAGCTGTTTTTT.